This T cell receptor (beta chain) was sequenced in a study of T cell repertoires in cytomegalovirus infection. Study information: CMV epitopes that were recently identified and HLA-C-restricted were used alongside well-studied HLA-B-restricted ones. Evidence of both CMV infection and a matching HLA type came from public TCR beta signatures. Points from the study as a whole: HLA-C-restricted CMV-specific TCR beta clonotypes were dominant in the ex vivo response. Totalled public TCR beta family frequency picked out people who carried CMV plus the relevant HLA.

This clonotype turned up a few times. Antigen unknown. CDR1 is MDHEN, CDR2 SYDVKM, per germline. The CDR3 is 15 residues long. Trimming removed 4 bases from V and 3 bases from J, with 16 bases in between. One entry per CDR3 protein results from TCRdb running MiXCR on the reads. The sample holds about 740,000 distinct CDR3 sequences; around a third are singletons and the top ten take about 20%. The clonotype originates from a human donor in good health (CMV status not recorded). Some clones in this sample may be carry-over from other donors' samples. The chain recombines TRBV28 with TRBJ2-7; maybe TRBD1 (6 bases). The material was cultured PBMCs, obtained from culture after CMV antigen stimulation. The CDR3 DNA reads as TGTGCCAGCAGTTACAGGCACAGGGCCCACTACGAGCAGTACTTC. It encodes CASSYRHRAHYEQYF.